Listed here are 22 T cell receptor beta chains from one sample, sequenced in a study of cytomegalovirus exposure and HLA in healthy donors. Sequencing was performed with immunoSEQ multiplex PCR; in TCRdb, only in-frame clones are kept and a portion is missing. The table lists roughly 120,000 clones, roughly 90% of them singletons, with over 1.3% in the top ten. Sequenced input: PBMCs. These receptors were taken from a woman aged 30 to 39 in good health and CMV-seropositive.

This clone came up once. The J gene is TRBJ2-1, the V gene TRBV28; 7 bases map to TRBD1. This CDR3 is built from 13 residues. With 2 bases clipped from V and 8 bases from J, the junction kept 3 bases outside the gene matches. Germline V gives CDR1 MDHEN, CDR2 SYDVKM. In DNA form, the CDR3 reads TGTGCCAGCAGTTTACACAGGGGCTATGAGCAGTTCTTC. It specifies CASSLHRGYEQFF.

V and J are TRBV4-1 and TRBJ1-3; 9 nucleotides line up with TRBD1. The CDR3 contains 15 residues. The V segment lost 4 bases and the J segment 2 bases; nucleotides outside the gene matches: 3. Germline CDR1 reads MGHRA; CDR2 reads YSYEKL. CDR3 DNA: TGCGCCAGCAGCCCCCGGACAGGGGCTGGAAACACCATATATTTT. Amino acids: CASSPRTGAGNTIYF.

V is TRBV30 and J is TRBJ1-5; D not certain. This CDR3 comprises 14 residues. CDR1 is GTSNPN, CDR2 SVGIG, per germline (reference sequence). The V and J ends lost 1 base and 6 bases respectively, with 13 bases between them. CDR3 bases: TGTGCCTGGAGTGAGGGCCTAGCTTCTCAGCCCCAGCATTTT. Its translation: CAWSEGLASQPQHF.

The V call is TRBV15, the J call TRBJ2-3; unclear D gene. The CDR3 extends over 14 amino acids. V lost 2 bases, J lost 0 bases, and 6 bases lay in between. Looked up from germline, CDR1 is LNHNV and CDR2 is YYDKDF (reference sequence). CDR3 sequence: CATSRLPSTDTQYF. In nucleotides, the CDR3 is TGTGCCACCAGCAGACTTCCGAGCACAGATACGCAGTATTTT.

In this sample, this clone turned up once. This sequence joins TRBV19 and TRBJ1-2; TRBD1 might be the D (6 bases). The CDR3 has 14 amino acids. V was clipped by 4 bases and J by 3 bases, with 12 bases between them. Germline V CDR1 and CDR2: LNHDA, SQIVND (reference sequence). CDR3 nucleotide sequence: TGTGCCAGTAGTACCTCCAGGGGAGACTATGGCTACACCTTC. It is translated as CASSTSRGDYGYTF.

The chain is built from TRBV10-3 and TRBJ1-1, with 11 bases that match TRBD1. Germline V gene sequence: CDR1 ENHRY, CDR2 SYGVKD. The CDR3 has 15 amino acids. The V segment lost 5 bases and the J segment 5 bases; nucleotides outside the gene matches: 7. CDR3 sequence reads: CAISYSGQGATEAFF. In DNA, the CDR3 is TGTGCCATCAGTTATTCAGGACAGGGGGCAACTGAAGCTTTCTTT.

The rearrangement uses TRBV7-9 and TRBJ2-6, with D possibly matching TRBD2 (5 bases). The V gene's germline CDR1 is SEHNR and CDR2 FQNEAQ (reference sequence). Trimming left V 5 bases short and J 0 bases short, with 11 bases between. The CDR3 is made up of 16 amino acids. This chain's CDR3 is CASSPSGSSGANVLTF. DNA of the CDR3: TGTGCCAGCAGCCCATCGGGGAGCTCTGGGGCCAACGTCCTGACTTTC. The full variable domain, with the rest looked up from reference TRBV7-9 and TRBJ2-6, is DTGVSQNPRHKITKRGQNVTFRCDPISEHNRLYWYRQTLGQGPEFLTYFQNEAQLEKSRLLSDRFSAERPKGSFSTLEIQRTEQGDSAMYLCASSPSGSSGANVLTFGAGSRLTVL.

The chain links TRBV19 to TRBJ2-4, with a weak D call TRBD2 (5 bases). The CDR3 length is 13 residues. The germline CDR1 and CDR2 sequences are LNHDA and SQIVND (reference sequence). Trimming removed 5 bases from V and 7 bases from J, with 12 bases in between. The CDR3 region is CASSDRGRNIQYF. DNA for the CDR3: TGTGCCAGTAGTGATCGGGGTCGTAACATTCAGTACTTC.

CDR3 sequence: CASSPIDRGNTEAFF. In DNA form, the CDR3 reads TGCGCCAGCAGCCCCATCGACAGGGGGAACACTGAAGCTTTCTTT. The chain carries TRBV4-3 and TRBJ1-1; 8 bases fit TRBD1. Germline CDR1 reads LGHNA; CDR2 reads YSLEER. Unmatched junction bases numbered 5, after V lost 4 bases and J lost 1 base. The CDR3 covers 15 residues.

Comment on this clone: A read error may explain this, as a much larger clone is one base away. Other DNA sequences in the same sample also yield this CDR3. The chain joins TRBV30 to TRBJ2-7; D gene unclear. CDR3 length equals 11 residues. The V end was cut by 1 base, the J end by 3 bases, with 4 bases between. Germline CDR1 reads GTSNPN; CDR2 reads SVGIG (reference sequence). CDR3 region: CAWSAGYEQYF. CDR3 in DNA: TGTGCCTGGAGTGCGGGCTACGAGCAGTACTTC.

The V call is TRBV5-1, the J call TRBJ2-1; 13 bases fit TRBD2. V trimming: 0 bases; J trimming: 4 bases; junction bases outside the gene matches: 1. Germline lookup yields CDR1 SGHRS and CDR2 YFSETQ. There are 16 residues in the CDR3. Here the CDR3 reads CASSLEGLAGYNEQFF. In DNA, the CDR3 is TGCGCCAGCAGCTTGGAGGGACTAGCGGGGTACAATGAGCAGTTCTTC.

The chain carries TRBV12-1 and TRBJ2-7; the DNA was not used to check the table's D call, TRBD1. TRBV12-1 is a known pseudogene. The CDR3 extends over 14 amino acids. The CDR3 reads CASSFEDRVCEQYF. The CDR3 nucleotides read TGTGCCAGCAGCTTTGAGGACAGGGTCTGCGAGCAGTACTTC.

This clone was counted once. The V call is TRBV9, the J call TRBJ2-7, with D possibly being TRBD2 (6 bases). CDR1 and CDR2 from the germline V gene are SGDLS and YYNGEE. CDR3 length equals 13 residues. V lost 0 bases and J 7 bases, leaving 11 bases between the germline ends. The CDR3 nucleotides are TGTGCCAGCAGCGTAGATGGAGGGTTGGAGCAGTACTTC. The encoded protein is CASSVDGGLEQYF.

V usage is TRBV7-3 and J usage is TRBJ2-7, with no clear D. This CDR3 has 17 amino acids. The germline V gene encodes CDR1 SGHTA and CDR2 FQGTGA. The V and J ends lost 3 bases and 0 bases respectively, with 18 bases between them. The CDR3 DNA sequence: TGTGCCAGCAGCTTCCTTTACCATCCGGAGACCTCCTACGAGCAGTACTTC. As protein: CASSFLYHPETSYEQYF.

The V gene is TRBV6-1, the J gene TRBJ2-7; weak D call: TRBD1 (5 bases). Per the germline V gene, CDR1 is MNHNS and CDR2 is SASEGT. Trimming pared 4 bases from V and 7 bases from J, leaving 14 bases between. This CDR3 has 13 amino acids. CDR3 nucleotides: TGTGCCAGCAGTGCAGGGTACTTCTGGGAGCAGTACTTC. Its translation is CASSAGYFWEQYF.

This sequence joins TRBV15 and TRBJ2-1; 9 nucleotides agree with TRBD1. This CDR3 has 15 residues. Germline values: CDR1 LNHNV, CDR2 YYDKDF (reference sequence). The V and J ends lost 3 bases and 6 bases, in that order; junction bases with no gene match: 6. The CDR3 is CATSSLQGAGNEQFF. DNA of the CDR3: TGTGCCACCAGCAGCCTACAGGGGGCAGGCAATGAGCAGTTCTTC. Combining the CDR3 with reference TRBV15 and TRBJ2-1 gives the whole variable domain DAMVIQNPRYQVTQFGKPVTLSCSQTLNHNVMYWYQQKSSQAPKLLFHYYDKDFNNEADTPDNFQSRRPNTSFCFLDIRSPGLGDTAMYLCATSSLQGAGNEQFFGPGTRLTVL.

The chain has TRBV2 and TRBJ2-5, with D unresolved. Germline loops: CDR1 SNHLY, CDR2 FYNNEI. The CDR3 contains 13 residues. V was shortened by 3 bases and J by 5 bases, with 10 bases between the two germline ends. Here the CDR3 DNA reads TGTGCCAGCAGTGATGGGCCCCGGGAGACCCAGTACTTC. Its translation: CASSDGPRETQYF.

This chain connects TRBV27 to TRBJ2-1, with 9 bases matching TRBD2. Germline lookup yields CDR1 MNHEY and CDR2 SMNVEV (reference sequence). CDR3 length: 14 amino acids. The J segment lost 9 bases and the V segment lost 2 bases, leaving 5 bases of the junction unmatched. In DNA form, the CDR3 reads TGTGCCAGCAGTTTAAATTTAGCGGGAGCTGAGCAGTTCTTC. Translating gives CASSLNLAGAEQFF.

The V call is TRBV2, the J call TRBJ1-1, with 9 bases lining up with TRBD1. This CDR3 region has 24 residues. Germline CDR1 SNHLY, CDR2 FYNNEI. Trimming took 2 bases from V and 0 from J; bases not matched to a gene: 28. In nucleotides, the CDR3 is TGTGCCAGCAGTGAACCCTACATGGTCACCGCGGAATTACAGGGGGCGCGGATGAACACTGAAGCTTTCTTT. Its translation: CASSEPYMVTAELQGARMNTEAFF.

In its sample, this clone ranks as medium-sized (0.01 to 0.1%). This chain links TRBV27 with TRBJ1-1; no reliable D call. V was trimmed by 0 bases and J by 8 bases, leaving 7 bases between them. This CDR3 is 12 amino acids long. The V gene's germline CDR1 is MNHEY and CDR2 SMNVEV (reference sequence). The DNA for the CDR3 is TGTGCCAGCAGTTTATCGGGCAGAGAAGCTTTCTTT. It encodes CASSLSGREAFF.

The chain combines TRBV5-1 with TRBJ1-6; maybe TRBD1 (5 bases). Looked up from germline, CDR1 is SGHRS and CDR2 is YFSETQ. CDR3 size: 16 residues. Trimming pared 4 bases from V and 7 bases from J, leaving 18 bases between. The CDR3 sequence is CASSPRQGFRNSPLHF. The CDR3 nucleotides read TGCGCCAGCAGCCCCCGGCAGGGCTTTAGAAATTCACCCCTCCACTTT. The full variable domain, with the rest looked up from reference TRBV5-1 and TRBJ1-6, is KAGVTQTPRYLIKTRGQQVTLSCSPISGHRSVSWYQQTPGQGLQFLFEYFSETQRNKGNFPGRFSGRQFSNSRSEMNVSTLELGDSALYLCASSPRQGFRNSPLHFGNGTRLTVT.

The chain has TRBV28 and TRBJ2-5, with 7 bases identical to TRBD1. CDR1 and CDR2 from the germline V gene are MDHEN and SYDVKM. This CDR3 is built from 15 residues. The V segment lost 6 bases and the J segment 3 bases; nucleotides outside the gene matches: 10. The CDR3 is CASRPLLGGEETQYF. CDR3 DNA sequence: TGTGCCAGCAGGCCGTTACTAGGGGGCGAAGAGACCCAGTACTTC.